The 32 T cell receptor beta chains listed next were all sequenced from one sample in a study of blood T cell repertoires in COVID-19. Sequenced by immunoSEQ multiplex PCR; TCRdb stores in-frame clones only, minus some. The table records more than 250,000 clones, 87% of them present only once. The sequencing input was PBMCs or T cells enriched from blood (not recorded which). These receptors were taken from a woman in her 30s who had recovered from COVID-19.

The genes are TRBV29-1 and TRBJ1-1; a weak D match, TRBD1 (5 bases). The V gene lost 0 bases and the J gene lost 1 base, with 9 bases spanning the gap. Per germline, CDR1 SQVTM and CDR2 ANQGSEA. The CDR3 is 14 residues long. In DNA form, the CDR3 reads TGCAGCGTTGAAGAAGGGACTGCGAACACTGAAGCTTTCTTT. This sequence encodes CSVEEGTANTEAFF. The variable domain in full, completed from reference TRBV29-1 and TRBJ1-1, reads SAVISQKPSRDICQRGTSLTIQCQVDSQVTMMFWYRQQPGQSLTLIATANQGSEATYESGFVIDKFPISRPNLTFSTLTVSNMSPEDSSIYLCSVEEGTANTEAFFGQGTRLTVV.

This chain joins TRBV18 and TRBJ1-5; unclear D gene. The CDR3 length is 16 residues. The V gene lost 0 bases and the J gene lost 4 bases, with 13 bases spanning the gap. Germline CDR1 reads KGHSH; CDR2 reads LQKENI. The CDR3 DNA reads TGTGCCAGCTCACCACCGAATGGACGGAGGAATCAGCCCCAGCATTTT. Its translation is CASSPPNGRRNQPQHF.

The CDR3, as DNA: TGCAGTGCTAGTCCCACCCCCAAGACAGGGGGATTATCCTACGAGCAGTACTTC. The encoded protein is CSASPTPKTGGLSYEQYF. The chain carries TRBV20-1 and TRBJ2-7, with 9 nucleotides matching TRBD1. V dropped 3 bases and J dropped 1; count of bases not matched to a gene: 16. Germline V gene lookup returns CDR1 DFQATT and CDR2 SNEGSKA (reference sequence). The CDR3 is 18 residues long.

The chain couples TRBV4-1 to TRBJ1-5; D may be TRBD1 (6 bases). The length of the CDR3 is 15 residues. The V end lost 3 bases, the J end lost 0 bases, and 9 bases lay between the germline ends. CDR1 and CDR2 (germline): MGHRA, YSYEKL. The DNA of the CDR3 is TGCGCCAGCAGCCATGGGGGCTATAGCAATCAGCCCCAGCATTTT. Amino acids: CASSHGGYSNQPQHF.

The rearrangement joins TRBV6-6 to TRBJ1-3; D not resolved. The CDR3 sequence is 15 residues long. V shed 3 bases and J shed 2 bases, with 11 bases lying between them. The germline V gene has CDR1 MNHNY and CDR2 SVGAGI (reference sequence). CDR3 sequence: CASSYTVLPGNTIYF. CDR3 DNA sequence: TGTGCCAGCAGTTATACTGTTCTTCCTGGAAACACCATATATTTT.

The J gene is TRBJ1-1, the V gene TRBV2; 7 positions agree with TRBD1. After removal of 9 bases from V and 7 bases from J, the junction contained 5 bases not matched to a gene. CDR1 and CDR2 (germline): SNHLY, FYNNEI. There are 11 residues in the CDR3. The chain's CDR3 is CASWTGREAFF. CDR3 bases: TGTGCCAGTTGGACAGGACGTGAAGCTTTCTTT.

V gene TRBV5-4 combines with J gene TRBJ1-2; 10 bases fit TRBD1. V dropped 2 bases and J dropped 4; count of bases not matched to a gene: 8. Per germline, CDR1 SGHNT and CDR2 YYREEE (reference sequence). This CDR3 contains 16 residues. For the CDR3, the DNA is TGTGCCAGCAGCTTACCGACAGGGGGCCCCCTCTATGGCTACACCTTC. As protein: CASSLPTGGPLYGYTF.

This clone is a singleton in its sample. The chain employs TRBV14 and TRBJ2-7, with TRBD2 matching 7 bases. The CDR3 extends over 15 amino acids. CDR1 is SGHDN and CDR2 is FVKESK in the germline V gene. V shed 4 bases, J shed 2 bases, and the junction held 8 bases outside the gene matches. CDR3 sequence (DNA): TGTGCCAGCAGCCGCCTTGGACTAGACCCCTACGAGCAGTACTTC. Translating it yields CASSRLGLDPYEQYF.

The rearrangement uses TRBV6-5 and TRBJ1-2; 7 nucleotides match TRBD1. After removal of 6 bases from V and 4 bases from J, the junction contained 8 bases not matched to a gene. Germline-derived CDR1 and CDR2 are MNHEY and SVGAGI. CDR3 size: 14 residues. The CDR3 DNA follows: TGTGCCAGCAGAATGACGACAGGGAGCTATGGCTACACCTTC. Residues: CASRMTTGSYGYTF.

This sequence joins TRBV7-9 and TRBJ1-5; maybe TRBD1 (5 bases). This CDR3 contains 16 residues. Germline V gives CDR1 SEHNR, CDR2 FQNEAQ (reference sequence). V lost 4 bases and J 5 bases, leaving 18 bases between the germline ends. The CDR3 DNA reads TGTGCCAGCAGCTCCTCAGACGGGTGGGGGGATCAGCCCCAGCATTTT. It translates to CASSSSDGWGDQPQHF.

The rearrangement joins TRBV5-1 to TRBJ1-2; 8 bases match TRBD1. CDR1 SGHRS and CDR2 YFSETQ come from the germline V gene. The CDR3 runs 18 residues. J was trimmed by 3 bases and V by 0 bases; bases with no gene match: 13. CDR3 DNA sequence: TGCGCCAGCAGCTTGGCCACGTTCTCGAAGACAGGGGACTATGGCTACACCTTC. It is translated as CASSLATFSKTGDYGYTF.

The chain employs TRBV7-8 and TRBJ2-1, with 7 positions matching TRBD1. Germline trimming cut 5 bases from V and 7 bases from J; bases unmatched to any gene: 5. This CDR3 has 13 residues. Germline V gives CDR1 SGHVS, CDR2 FQNEAQ. CDR3 sequence (DNA): TGTGCCAGCAGCATCAACAGGGGTAATGAGCAGTTCTTC. Protein sequence: CASSINRGNEQFF.

V usage is TRBV30 and J usage is TRBJ2-7; maybe TRBD2 (7 bases). In germline, CDR1 is GTSNPN, CDR2 SVGIG (reference sequence). There are 15 residues in the CDR3. V was shortened by 3 bases and J by 6 bases, with 21 bases between the two germline ends. The CDR3 loop is CAWRFVAGEGREQYF. For the CDR3, the DNA is TGTGCCTGGAGATTCGTGGCAGGGGAGGGACGCGAGCAGTACTTC.

The chain uses TRBV7-2 and TRBJ1-5, with TRBD1 matching over 10 bases. J lost 4 bases, V lost 3 bases, and 3 bases had no gene match. Germline CDR1 SGHTA, CDR2 FQGNSA. The CDR3 is made up of 15 amino acids. The CDR3 nucleotides are TGTGCCAGCAGCTTGGGACAGGGGCTAAATCAGCCCCAGCATTTT. Amino acids: CASSLGQGLNQPQHF.

The J gene is TRBJ2-1, the V gene TRBV18; no firm D call. From germline, CDR1 is KGHSH and CDR2 LQKENI. CDR3 size: 16 residues. V was shortened by 3 bases and J by 0 bases, with 12 bases between the two germline ends. The CDR3 DNA sequence: TGTGCCAGCTCACCTAGGCTCCACAGCTCCTACAATGAGCAGTTCTTC. Translation: CASSPRLHSSYNEQFF.

The chain uses TRBV4-2 and TRBJ1-1; D is undetermined. Trimming took off 4 bases at V and 4 bases at J, with 13 bases between the two ends. Germline-derived CDR1 and CDR2 are LGHNA and YNFKEQ. The CDR3 has 14 residues. CDR3 coding DNA: TGTGCCAGCAGCCCCATCGTGGGAGGCACTGAAGCTTTCTTT. The encoded protein is CASSPIVGGTEAFF.

This clone was recorded only once. The chain uses TRBV18 and TRBJ1-1, with TRBD1 matching over 9 bases. Germline V gene lookup returns CDR1 KGHSH and CDR2 LQKENI. The CDR3 extends over 14 amino acids. The J segment lost 1 base and the V segment lost 3 bases, leaving 0 bases of the junction unmatched. The CDR3 is CASSPDRGNTEAFF. As DNA, the CDR3 is TGTGCCAGCTCACCGGACAGGGGGAACACTGAAGCTTTCTTT.

The rearrangement uses TRBV2 and TRBJ2-1; no definite D call. The V end lost 6 bases, the J end lost 0 bases, and 12 bases lay between the germline ends. CDR1 is SNHLY and CDR2 is FYNNEI in the germline V gene. This CDR3 comprises 15 residues. The CDR3 DNA reads TGTGCCAGCAGGGATACGTGGAGCTCCTACAATGAGCAGTTCTTC. Amino acids: CASRDTWSSYNEQFF. Combining the CDR3 with reference TRBV2 and TRBJ2-1 gives the whole variable domain EPEVTQTPSHQVTQMGQEVILRCVPISNHLYFYWYRQILGQKVEFLVSFYNNEISEKSEIFDDQFSVERPDGSNFTLKIRSTKLEDSAMYFCASRDTWSSYNEQFFGPGTRLTVL.

The chain couples TRBV6-5 to TRBJ2-1; 8 bases fit TRBD1. CDR3 length: 15 amino acids. J gave up 4 bases and V 6 bases, and 8 bases lay outside the gene matches. CDR1 and CDR2 (germline): MNHEY, SVGAGI. CDR3 sequence reads: CASSPQGAIYNEQFF. In DNA form, the CDR3 reads TGTGCCAGCAGCCCGCAGGGGGCCATTTACAATGAGCAGTTCTTC.

This chain links TRBV5-5 with TRBJ1-5; TRBD1 is a possible D gene (5 bases). V lost 1 base, J lost 9 bases, and 17 bases lay in between. CDR1 and CDR2 (germline): SGHKS, YYEKEE (reference sequence). This CDR3 has 15 amino acids. The CDR3 sequence is CASSLSSAPGGPQHF. The DNA for the CDR3 is TGTGCCAGCAGCTTGTCAAGCGCCCCGGGGGGGCCCCAGCATTTT. The whole variable domain, remainder taken from reference TRBV5-5 and TRBJ1-5, is DAGVTQSPTHLIKTRGQQVTLRCSPISGHKSVSWYQQVLGQGPQFIFQYYEKEERGRGNFPDRFSARQFPNYSSELNVNALLLGDSALYLCASSLSSAPGGPQHFGDGTRLSIL.

The chain employs TRBV28 and TRBJ2-7, with D tentatively TRBD1 (6 bases). V was pared by 5 bases and J by 4 bases, with 15 bases between. The CDR3 sequence is 14 residues long. From germline, CDR1 is MDHEN and CDR2 SYDVKM. CDR3 region: CASSTPGHLYEQYF. The CDR3 DNA sequence: TGTGCCAGCAGTACCCCGGGACACCTTTACGAGCAGTACTTC. Drawing the rest from reference TRBV28 and TRBJ2-7, the complete variable domain is DVKVTQSSRYLVKRTGEKVFLECVQDMDHENMFWYRQDPGLGLRLIYFSYDVKMKEKGDIPEGYSVSREKKERFSLILESASTNQTSMYLCASSTPGHLYEQYFGPGTRLTVT.

This chain connects TRBV4-1 to TRBJ1-2; weak D call: TRBD1 (5 bases). Trimming cost V 5 bases and J 8 bases, with 18 bases left between them. Germline loops: CDR1 MGHRA, CDR2 YSYEKL. There are 14 residues in the CDR3. The CDR3 nucleotides are TGCGCCAGCAGCGAAGCAGGGCCGCCAATGGGCTACACCTTC. It specifies CASSEAGPPMGYTF.

The gene calls are TRBV20-1 and TRBJ1-1; D uncertain. Germline V gene lookup returns CDR1 DFQATT and CDR2 SNEGSKA (reference sequence). This CDR3 spans 11 amino acids. Deletions cut 6 bases from V and 5 bases from J, with 10 bases between. CDR3 residues: CSAIQITEAFF. Here the CDR3 DNA reads TGCAGTGCAATACAGATTACTGAAGCTTTCTTT.

V is TRBV5-1 and J is TRBJ1-6; 7 bases are a match to TRBD1. V was clipped by 2 bases and J by 5 bases; unmatched bases: 1. This CDR3 spans 14 amino acids. Germline V gives CDR1 SGHRS, CDR2 YFSETQ. The CDR3 nucleotides are TGCGCCAGCAGCTTCCAGGGGGATAATTCACCCCTCCACTTT. Translated: CASSFQGDNSPLHF.

V usage is TRBV9 and J usage is TRBJ1-2; 8 bases are shared with TRBD1. This CDR3 has 15 residues. Trimming removed 4 bases from V and 5 bases from J; junction bases left unmatched: 10. CDR1 and CDR2 (germline): SGDLS, YYNGEE. This chain's CDR3 is CASSPDGTGLYGYTF. As DNA, the CDR3 is TGTGCCAGCAGCCCGGACGGGACAGGACTATATGGCTACACCTTC.

This clone was detected only once. This rearrangement joins TRBV2 to TRBJ2-7, with D possibly matching TRBD2 (6 bases). The V end lost 0 bases, the J end lost 12 bases, and 12 bases lay between the germline ends. Germline CDR1 SNHLY, CDR2 FYNNEI. The CDR3 is 12 amino acids. The CDR3 DNA reads TGTGCCAGCAGTGAAGCGGGGAGGAGGGGGTACTTC. Amino acids: CASSEAGRRGYF.

The CDR3 is CASTTLRGFSYNEQFF. CDR3 coding DNA: TGTGCCAGCACCACCCTGCGGGGGTTCTCCTACAATGAGCAGTTCTTC. V usage is TRBV7-2 and J usage is TRBJ2-1, with 7 bases matching TRBD2. V shed 7 bases and J 0 bases; nucleotides not matched to a gene: 9. The CDR3 is 16 residues long. The germline CDR1 and CDR2 sequences are SGHTA and FQGNSA.

This chain links TRBV5-6 with TRBJ2-3; perhaps TRBD1 as D (7 bases). Germline CDR1 and CDR2: SGHDT and YYEEEE. Between the trimmed V and J ends, which lost 5 bases and 0 bases, there was a span of 13 bases. CDR3 length: 15 amino acids. The CDR3 DNA follows: TGTGCCAGCAGTCCACAGGGGACTAGCACAGATACGCAGTATTTT. This codes for CASSPQGTSTDTQYF.

The chain employs TRBV5-1 and TRBJ1-5, with TRBD1 matching over 8 bases. This CDR3 has 15 residues. J was trimmed by 2 bases and V by 1 base; bases with no gene match: 2. Per germline, CDR1 SGHRS and CDR2 YFSETQ. The CDR3 loop reads CASSLTTGGNQPQHF. CDR3 nucleotides: TGCGCCAGCAGCTTGACGACAGGGGGCAATCAGCCCCAGCATTTT.

A note on this clone: The sample holds other DNA sequences that translate to the same CDR3. The chain combines TRBV3-1 (or the pseudogene TRBV3-2) with TRBJ2-7; 9 bases line up with TRBD1. The length of the CDR3 is 13 residues. The J segment lost 4 bases and the V segment lost 4 bases, leaving 2 bases of the junction unmatched. The germline V gene encodes CDR1 LGHDT and CDR2 YNNKEL (reference sequence). DNA for the CDR3: TGTGCCAGCAGCCTCGGACAGGGGTACGAGCAGTACTTC. Translating it yields CASSLGQGYEQYF.

V usage is TRBV11-2 and J usage is TRBJ2-7; 8 nucleotides align to TRBD2. The CDR3 loop spans 14 amino acids. Germline V gene lookup returns CDR1 SGHAT and CDR2 FQNNGV. With 4 bases clipped from V and 3 bases from J, the junction kept 5 bases outside the gene matches. The CDR3 nucleotides are TGTGCCAGCAGCTCGGGACGGGGGGGCTACGAGCAGTACTTC. Its translation: CASSSGRGGYEQYF.

This chain connects TRBV29-1 to TRBJ1-1; a weak D match, TRBD1 (5 bases). The ends were cut back, 3 bases at V and 1 base at J, with 9 bases in the middle. The germline V gene has CDR1 SQVTM and CDR2 ANQGSEA. CDR3 length equals 13 residues. CDR3 region: CSVEDGGNTEAFF. The CDR3 DNA follows: TGCAGCGTTGAGGACGGGGGGAACACTGAAGCTTTCTTT.